This TCR beta chain came from a study of blood T cell repertoires in COVID-19. Whole-study context: Samples taken during acute and convalescent COVID-19 were collected in the United States, Italy and Spain.

The J segment lost 4 bases and the V segment lost 2 bases, leaving 7 bases of the junction unmatched. The length of the CDR3 is 16 residues. Germline V lookup: CDR1 SGHVS, CDR2 FQNEAQ. Some clones are missing from TCRdb's copy, which holds only in-frame ones; the method was immunoSEQ multiplex PCR. The repertoire holds under 150,000 clones, with 75% to 90% as singletons. The V call is TRBV7-8, the J call TRBJ2-5, with 10 bases aligning to TRBD2. This TCR was sampled from a man in his fifties or sixties with active or convalescent COVID-19. Material: peripheral blood. The CDR3 region is CASSLIVPSGRETQYF. The CDR3 bases are TGTGCCAGCAGCTTAATCGTTCCTAGCGGGAGAGAGACCCAGTACTTC. Full variable domain (remainder filled in from reference TRBV7-8 and TRBJ2-5): GAGVSQSPRYKVAKRGQDVALRCDPISGHVSLFWYQQALGQGPEFLTYFQNEAQLDKSGLPSDRFFAERPEGSVSTLKIQRTQQEDSAVYLCASSLIVPSGRETQYFGPGTRLLVL.